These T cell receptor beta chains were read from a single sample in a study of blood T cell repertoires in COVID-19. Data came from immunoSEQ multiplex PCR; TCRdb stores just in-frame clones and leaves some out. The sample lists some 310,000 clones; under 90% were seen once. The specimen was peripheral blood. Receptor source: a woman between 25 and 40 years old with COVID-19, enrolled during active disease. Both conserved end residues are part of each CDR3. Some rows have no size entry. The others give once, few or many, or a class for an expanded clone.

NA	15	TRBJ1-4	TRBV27	CASSLGGQGNEKLFF
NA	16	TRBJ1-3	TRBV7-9	CASSLRQGLTGNTIYF
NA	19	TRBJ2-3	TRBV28	CASSQISGLVIMEVNTQYF
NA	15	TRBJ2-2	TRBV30	CAWTSGRVTTGELFF
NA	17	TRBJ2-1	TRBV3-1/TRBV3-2	CASSQDLLATWGNEQFF
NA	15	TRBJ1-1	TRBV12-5	CASALGAALNTEAFF
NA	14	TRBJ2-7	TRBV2	CASSGREGYTEQYF
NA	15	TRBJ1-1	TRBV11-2	CASSFRTGENTEAFF
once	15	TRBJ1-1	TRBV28	CASSLWDRANTEAFF
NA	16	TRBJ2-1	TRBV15	CATSRERTSGYNEQFF
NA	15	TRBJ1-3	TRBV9	CASSVIPGSGNTIYF
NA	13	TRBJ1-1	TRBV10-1	CASRQGLNTEAFF
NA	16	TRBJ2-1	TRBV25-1	CASSELGTGAVNEQFF
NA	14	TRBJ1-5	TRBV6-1	CASSEASRNQPQHF
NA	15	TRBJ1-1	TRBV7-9	CASSLGDRANTEAFF
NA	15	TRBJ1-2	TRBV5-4	CASSPAEGLNYGYTF
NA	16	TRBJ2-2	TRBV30	CAWSWTGGAWTGELFF
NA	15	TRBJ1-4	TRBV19	CASSIQGHANEKLFF
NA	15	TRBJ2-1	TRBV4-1	CASSQSGGPGNEQFF
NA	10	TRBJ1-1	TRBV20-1	CSARGLEAFF
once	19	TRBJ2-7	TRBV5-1	CASSRGFPGQGPPNYEQYF
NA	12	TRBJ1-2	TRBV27	CASSFYGSHYTF
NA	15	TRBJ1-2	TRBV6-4	CASSEGPGAIYGYTF
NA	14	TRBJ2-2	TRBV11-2	CASSLGTTTGELFF
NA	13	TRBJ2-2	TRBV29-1	CSGGQGNTGELFF
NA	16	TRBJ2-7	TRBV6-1	CASSETVLADSYEQYF
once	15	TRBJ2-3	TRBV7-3	CASSQAEGGTDTQYF
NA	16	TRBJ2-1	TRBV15	CATSRGQRVSYNEQFF
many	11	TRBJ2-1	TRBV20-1	CSVRTSGEQFF
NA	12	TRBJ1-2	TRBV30	CAGGQDFYGYTF
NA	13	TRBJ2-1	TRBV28	CASTSTGRNEQFF
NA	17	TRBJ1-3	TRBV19	CASSIGTGAFSGNTIYF
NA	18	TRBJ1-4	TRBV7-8	CASSLDRQEREFKEKLFF
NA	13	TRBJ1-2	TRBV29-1	CSAKTGGDYGYTF
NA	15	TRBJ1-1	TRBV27	CASRQPGQGVLGAFF
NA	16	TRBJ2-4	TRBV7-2	CASSDRLAGWENIQYF
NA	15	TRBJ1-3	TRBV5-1	CASSLATGGRNTIYF
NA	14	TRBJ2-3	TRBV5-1	CASRRTSGTDTQYF
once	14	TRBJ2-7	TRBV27	CASSWTSGSYEQYF
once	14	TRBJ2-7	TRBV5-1	CASSLASGSYEQYF
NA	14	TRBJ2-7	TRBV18	CASSPTSGYYEQYF
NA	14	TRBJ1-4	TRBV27	CASSSGQGNEKLFF